This TCR beta chain was identified in a study of blood T cell repertoires in COVID-19. Study-wide background: PBMCs, B-cell-depleted T cells, or T cells were the source of the cDNA or gDNA that made up the material.

Per the original methods: Amplified reference gene primers provided the basis for estimating nucleated cell counts. TCRdb's table, derived via immunoSEQ multiplex PCR, lists solely in-frame clones and lacks some. Clone size and the V and J calls come from that table; the DNA yielded D and trimming. This repertoire shows just over 300,000 clones, about 90% found once; its top ten account for 3.5% to 4.5%. In germline, CDR1 is SGDLS, CDR2 YYNGEE. The CDR3 is 15 amino acids. After removal of 3 bases from V and 5 bases from J, the junction contained 6 bases not matched to a gene. Participants, about 18 to 90 years old, spanned under 30 US areas. Researchers sorted participants into cohorts using their self-reported clinical history.

Source material: PBMCs or T cells enriched from blood (not recorded which). The origin of this receptor is a woman between 18 and 30 years old with acute COVID-19. The V gene is TRBV9, the J gene TRBJ1-4, with TRBD1 identical over 8 bases. The CDR3 protein is CASSAYRGENEKLFF. CDR3 DNA: TGTGCCAGCAGCGCCTACAGGGGGGAAAATGAAAAACTGTTTTTT.